The text below deals with one T cell receptor beta chain. Participants were aged roughly 18 to 90 years from more than 20 US areas. Measured with immunoSEQ multiplex PCR; TCRdb has only the in-frame clones, and not every one. The sample lists around 340,000 clones, 65% to 90% occurring once. This record belongs to a study of blood T cell repertoires in COVID-19. V shed 6 bases, J shed 4 bases, and the junction held 11 bases outside the gene matches. The V gene's germline CDR1 is MNHNY and CDR2 SVGAGI (reference sequence). CDR3 length: 16 amino acids. The clonotype comes from a middle-aged woman with acute COVID-19. The chain recombines TRBV6-6 with TRBJ1-5; 8 nucleotides agree with TRBD1. The sample comprised PBMCs or T cells enriched from blood (not recorded which). In DNA, the CDR3 is TGTGCCAGCAGCCAAGCTGGGACAGGCGGAAATCAGCCCCAGCATTTT. It encodes CASSQAGTGGNQPQHF.